The entry below describes one T cell receptor (beta chain). The sample carries other DNA sequences with the same CDR3. These data originate in a study of blood T cell repertoires in COVID-19. Study context: T cells, B-cell-depleted T cells, or PBMCs provided the cDNA or gDNA that served as material.

Authors' methods: Estimation of nucleated cell counts relied on the amplification of reference gene primers. The method was immunoSEQ multiplex PCR; TCRdb's version includes in-frame clones alone and lacks a portion of them. V, J and clone size derive from that table, while D and trimming were established from the DNA sequence. This repertoire shows more than 200,000 clones, approximately 91% found once; its top ten account for less than 3.5%. The receptor comes from a woman in her fifties or sixties with acute or convalescent COVID-19. The specimen was peripheral blood.

The CDR3 region is CASSLQGDTQYF. The CDR3 DNA reads as TGCGCCAGCAGCTTACAGGGGGATACGCAGTATTTT. V and J are TRBV5-1 and TRBJ2-3; 7 nucleotides match TRBD1. The germline gives CDR1 SGHRS, CDR2 YFSETQ. The CDR3 is 12 amino acids. V lost 2 bases and J lost 6; bases outside the gene matches: 0.